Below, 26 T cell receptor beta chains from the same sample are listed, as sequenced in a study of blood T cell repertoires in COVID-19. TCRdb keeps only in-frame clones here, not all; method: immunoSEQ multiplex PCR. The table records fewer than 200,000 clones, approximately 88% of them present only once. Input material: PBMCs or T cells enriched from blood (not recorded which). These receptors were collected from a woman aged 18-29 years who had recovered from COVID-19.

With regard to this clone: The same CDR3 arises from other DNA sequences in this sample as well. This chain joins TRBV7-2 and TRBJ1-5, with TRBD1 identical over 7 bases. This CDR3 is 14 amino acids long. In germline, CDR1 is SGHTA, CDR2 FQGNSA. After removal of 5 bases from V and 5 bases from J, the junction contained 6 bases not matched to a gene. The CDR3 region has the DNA TGTGCCAGCAGCCCTAGACAGGGCGATCAGCCCCAGCATTTT. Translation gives CASSPRQGDQPQHF.

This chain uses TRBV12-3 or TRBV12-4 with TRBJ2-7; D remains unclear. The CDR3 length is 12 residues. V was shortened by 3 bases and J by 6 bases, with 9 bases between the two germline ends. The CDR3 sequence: CASSFLYLEQYF. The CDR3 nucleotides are TGTGCCAGCAGTTTTCTATATCTCGAGCAGTACTTC.

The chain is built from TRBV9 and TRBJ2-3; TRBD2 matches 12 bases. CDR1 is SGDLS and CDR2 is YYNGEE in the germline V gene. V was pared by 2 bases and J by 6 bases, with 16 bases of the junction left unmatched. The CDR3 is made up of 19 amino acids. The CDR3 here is CASSVLPGLAGLEVDTQYF. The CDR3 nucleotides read TGTGCCAGCAGCGTTCTACCGGGACTAGCGGGCCTCGAGGTGGATACGCAGTATTTT.

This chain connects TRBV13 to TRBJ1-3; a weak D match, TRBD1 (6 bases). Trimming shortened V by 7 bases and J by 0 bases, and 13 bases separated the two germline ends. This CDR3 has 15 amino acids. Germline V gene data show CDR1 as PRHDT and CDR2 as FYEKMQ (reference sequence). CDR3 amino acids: CASNLQGSSGNTIYF. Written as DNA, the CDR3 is TGTGCCAGCAACCTACAGGGAAGCTCTGGAAACACCATATATTTT.

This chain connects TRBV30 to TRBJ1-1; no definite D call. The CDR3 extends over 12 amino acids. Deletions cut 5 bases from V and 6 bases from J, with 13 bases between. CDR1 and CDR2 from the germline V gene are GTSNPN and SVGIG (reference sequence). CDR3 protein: CAWVRGGPEAFF. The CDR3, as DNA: TGTGCCTGGGTAAGAGGAGGTCCTGAAGCTTTCTTT.

The CDR3 DNA is TGTGCCAGCTCGGGGGTACTGGGGGGGAACACTGAAGCTTTCTTT. Its translation: CASSGVLGGNTEAFF. The chain is built from TRBV2 and TRBJ1-1; a possible D gene is TRBD1 (5 bases). The CDR3 length is 15 residues. V dropped 8 bases and J dropped 1 base, with 17 bases sitting between them. From germline, CDR1 is SNHLY and CDR2 FYNNEI.

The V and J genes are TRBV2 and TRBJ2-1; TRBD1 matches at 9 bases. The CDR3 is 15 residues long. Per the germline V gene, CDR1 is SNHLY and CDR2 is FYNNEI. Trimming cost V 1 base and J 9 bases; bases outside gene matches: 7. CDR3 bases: TGTGCCAGCAGTGAAGACGGACAGGGGACGGGTGAGCAGTTCTTC. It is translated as CASSEDGQGTGEQFF.

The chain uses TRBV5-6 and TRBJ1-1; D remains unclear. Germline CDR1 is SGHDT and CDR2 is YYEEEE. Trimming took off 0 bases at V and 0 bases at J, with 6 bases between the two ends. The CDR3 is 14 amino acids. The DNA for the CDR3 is TGTGCCAGCAGCTTGGACAGAATGAACACTGAAGCTTTCTTT. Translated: CASSLDRMNTEAFF.

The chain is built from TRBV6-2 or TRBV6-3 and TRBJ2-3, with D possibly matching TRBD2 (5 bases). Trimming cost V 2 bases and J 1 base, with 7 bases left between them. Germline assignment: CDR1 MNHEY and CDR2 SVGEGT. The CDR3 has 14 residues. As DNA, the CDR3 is TGTGCCAGCAGTTACGAGGGTCGCACAGATACGCAGTATTTT. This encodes CASSYEGRTDTQYF.

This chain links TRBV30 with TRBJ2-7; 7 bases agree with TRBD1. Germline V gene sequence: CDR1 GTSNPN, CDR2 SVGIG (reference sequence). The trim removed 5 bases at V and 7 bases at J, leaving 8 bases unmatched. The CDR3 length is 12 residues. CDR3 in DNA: TGTGCCTGGGCCCCAGGGGGATGGGAGCAGTACTTC. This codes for CAWAPGGWEQYF.

The CDR3 here is CASSHTGTGDDPTLNTEAFF. CDR3 nucleotide sequence: TGTGCCAGCAGCCACACCGGGACAGGGGACGACCCTACTTTGAACACTGAAGCTTTCTTT. The chain employs TRBV7-6 and TRBJ1-1; 10 bases map to TRBD1. The CDR3 runs to 20 residues. Germline V lookup: CDR1 SGHVS, CDR2 FNYEAQ. The V gene end was trimmed by 5 bases and the J gene end by 0 bases; junction bases not matched to a gene: 18.

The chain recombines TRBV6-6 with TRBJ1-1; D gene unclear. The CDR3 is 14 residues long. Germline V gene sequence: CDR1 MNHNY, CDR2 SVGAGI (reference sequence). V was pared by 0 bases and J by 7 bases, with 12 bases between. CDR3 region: CASSYSSSGIEAFF. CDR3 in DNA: TGTGCCAGCAGTTACTCGTCGTCGGGGATTGAAGCTTTCTTT.

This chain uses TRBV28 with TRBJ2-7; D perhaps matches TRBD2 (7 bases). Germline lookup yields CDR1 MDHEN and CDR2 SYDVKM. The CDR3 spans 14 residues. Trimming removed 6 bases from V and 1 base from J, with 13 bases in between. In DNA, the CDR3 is TGTGCCAGCAGCGAGGAGGGGGGGTCCTACGAGCAGTACTTC. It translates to CASSEEGGSYEQYF. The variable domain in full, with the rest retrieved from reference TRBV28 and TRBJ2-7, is DVKVTQSSRYLVKRTGEKVFLECVQDMDHENMFWYRQDPGLGLRLIYFSYDVKMKEKGDIPEGYSVSREKKERFSLILESASTNQTSMYLCASSEEGGSYEQYFGPGTRLTVT.

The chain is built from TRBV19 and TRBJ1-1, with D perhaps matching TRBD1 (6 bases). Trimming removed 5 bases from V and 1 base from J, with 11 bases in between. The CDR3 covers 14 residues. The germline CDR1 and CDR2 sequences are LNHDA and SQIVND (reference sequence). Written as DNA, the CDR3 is TGTGCCAGTAGTTACAGGGTCGAGAACACTGAAGCTTTCTTT. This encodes CASSYRVENTEAFF.

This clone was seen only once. Here the CDR3 DNA reads TGTGCCAGCAGCCAAGAAGACAGGGGAGGCTATGGCTACACCTTC. Translation gives CASSQEDRGGYGYTF. The chain joins TRBV3-1 (or the pseudogene TRBV3-2) to TRBJ1-2; 8 bases line up with TRBD1. The CDR3 loop spans 15 amino acids. The J segment lost 4 bases and the V segment lost 0 bases, leaving 4 bases of the junction unmatched. Germline V gene sequence: CDR1 LGHDT, CDR2 YNNKEL (reference sequence).

The CDR3 sequence is CASSDSSDTGELFF. The CDR3 region has the DNA TGTGCCAGCAGTGACTCGAGCGACACCGGGGAGCTGTTTTTT. V usage is TRBV6-4 and J usage is TRBJ2-2; no definite D call. V was cut by 0 bases and J by 3 bases, with 5 bases left in between. Germline V gene data show CDR1 as MRHNA and CDR2 as SNTAGT. The CDR3 covers 14 residues.

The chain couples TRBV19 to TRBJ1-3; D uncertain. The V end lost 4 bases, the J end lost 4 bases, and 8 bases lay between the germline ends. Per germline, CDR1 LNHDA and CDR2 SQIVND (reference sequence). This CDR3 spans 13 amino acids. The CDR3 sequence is CASSTVLGNTIYF. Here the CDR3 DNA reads TGTGCCAGTAGTACCGTATTGGGAAACACCATATATTTT.

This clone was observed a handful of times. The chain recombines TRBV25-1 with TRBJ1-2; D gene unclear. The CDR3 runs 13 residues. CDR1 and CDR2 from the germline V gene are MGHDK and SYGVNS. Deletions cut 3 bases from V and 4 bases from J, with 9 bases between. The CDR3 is CASSDQNAYGYTF. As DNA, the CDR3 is TGTGCCAGCAGTGACCAGAACGCCTATGGCTACACCTTC.

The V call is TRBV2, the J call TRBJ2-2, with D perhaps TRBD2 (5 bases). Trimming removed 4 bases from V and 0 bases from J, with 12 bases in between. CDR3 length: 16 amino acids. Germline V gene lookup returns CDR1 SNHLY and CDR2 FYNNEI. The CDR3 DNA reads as TGTGCCAGCAGTGTGACTTACGGGACGAACACCGGGGAGCTGTTTTTT. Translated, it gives CASSVTYGTNTGELFF.

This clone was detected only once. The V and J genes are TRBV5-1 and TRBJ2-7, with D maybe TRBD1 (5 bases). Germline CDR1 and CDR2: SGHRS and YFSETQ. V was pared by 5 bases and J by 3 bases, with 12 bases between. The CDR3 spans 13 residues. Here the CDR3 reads CASSFDRDYEQYF. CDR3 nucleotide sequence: TGCGCCAGCAGTTTTGACAGAGACTACGAGCAGTACTTC.

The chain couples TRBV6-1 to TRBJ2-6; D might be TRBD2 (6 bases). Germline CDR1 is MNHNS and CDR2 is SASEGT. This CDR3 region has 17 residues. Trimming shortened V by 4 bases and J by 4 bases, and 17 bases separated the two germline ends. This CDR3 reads CASSGDFPRFGANVLTF. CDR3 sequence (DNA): TGTGCCAGCAGTGGGGACTTCCCCAGATTCGGGGCCAACGTCCTGACTTTC.

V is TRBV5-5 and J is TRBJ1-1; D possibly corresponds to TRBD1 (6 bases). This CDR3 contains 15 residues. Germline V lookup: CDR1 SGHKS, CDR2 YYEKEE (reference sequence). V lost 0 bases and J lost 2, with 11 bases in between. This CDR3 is CASSLVGQPNTEAFF. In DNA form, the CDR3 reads TGTGCCAGCAGCTTGGTCGGACAGCCAAACACTGAAGCTTTCTTT.

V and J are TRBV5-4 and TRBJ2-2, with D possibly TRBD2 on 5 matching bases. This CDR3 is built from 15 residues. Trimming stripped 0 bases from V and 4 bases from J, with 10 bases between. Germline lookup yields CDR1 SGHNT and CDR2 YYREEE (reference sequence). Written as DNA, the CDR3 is TGTGCCAGCAGCTTGGACGAGGACTTCACCGGGGAGCTGTTTTTT. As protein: CASSLDEDFTGELFF.

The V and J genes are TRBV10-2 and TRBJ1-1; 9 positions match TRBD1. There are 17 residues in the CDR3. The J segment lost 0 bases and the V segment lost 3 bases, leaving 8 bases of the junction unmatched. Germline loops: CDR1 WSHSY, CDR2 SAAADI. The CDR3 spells CASSDPWTGELNTEAFF. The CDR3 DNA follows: TGCGCCAGCAGTGACCCCTGGACAGGGGAGTTGAACACTGAAGCTTTCTTT.

Written as DNA, the CDR3 is TGTGCCAGCAGTGTTCTAGCAGAGCCCCAGCATTTT. This translates into CASSVLAEPQHF. The V and J genes are TRBV2 and TRBJ1-5; D remains ambiguous. The CDR3 covers 12 residues. The V gene's germline CDR1 is SNHLY and CDR2 FYNNEI. V lost 4 bases and J 8 bases, leaving 9 bases between the germline ends.

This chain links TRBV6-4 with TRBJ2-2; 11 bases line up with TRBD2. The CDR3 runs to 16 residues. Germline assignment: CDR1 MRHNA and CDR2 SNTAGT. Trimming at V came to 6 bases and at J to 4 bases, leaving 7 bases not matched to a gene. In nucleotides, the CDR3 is TGTGCCAGCAGATCCGGGACTAGCGGAGTCACCGGGGAGCTGTTTTTT. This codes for CASRSGTSGVTGELFF.